These T cell receptor beta chains were read from a single sample in a study of T cell responses to AZD1222 COVID-19 vaccine. The table came from immunoSEQ multiplex PCR; TCRdb's copy has only in-frame clones and leaves some out. Of some 150,000 clones detected, more than 85% appear once; the ten largest clones hold approximately 1.8%. The specimen comprised peripheral blood, sampled on day 0 of AZD1222 vaccination. The receptors shown here come from an adult in good health. Each CDR3 is given without its conserved first and last residue.

j_call,v_call,cdr3_aa
TRBJ2-3,TRBV7-9,ASSLSIASGVTDTQY
TRBJ1-3,TRBV6-5,ASSYHRGLGNTIY
TRBJ1-1,TRBV14,ASSRGQGRNTEAF
TRBJ2-2,TRBV9,ASSAGGGVTGELF
TRBJ1-1,TRBV23-1,ASSQSGCSTRRQGTF
TRBJ2-7,TRBV4-2,ASSQDPGHQLAGSYEQY
TRBJ2-5,TRBV7-3,ASSVGTEETQY
TRBJ2-2,TRBV24-1,ATSDRGSTGELF
TRBJ1-2,TRBV7-6,ASSSDQGSYSYGYT
TRBJ1-4,TRBV2,ASRPGTNEKLF
TRBJ1-3,TRBV2,ASWGNTIY
TRBJ1-1,TRBV19,ASRRTGESTEAF
TRBJ2-7,TRBV2,ASTHQGSYEQY
TRBJ2-7,TRBV7-9,ASSPPGGDKTYEQY
TRBJ2-2,TRBV4-2,ASSQSRSHGELF
TRBJ1-1,TRBV25-1,ASSEYGVTNTEAF
TRBJ1-1,TRBV12-3/TRBV12-4,ASSFGGTEAF
TRBJ2-5,TRBV6-2/TRBV6-3,ASSQAPETQY
TRBJ1-5,TRBV18,ASSEDISNQPQH
TRBJ2-2,TRBV11-3,ASSPGGDGELF
TRBJ1-6,TRBV3-1/TRBV3-2,ASSPGTSGSPLH
TRBJ1-2,TRBV29-1,SVEGLGQTYNYGYT
TRBJ2-3,TRBV9,ASTRLESSTDTQY
TRBJ2-3,TRBV7-3,ASSFGTAASTDTQY
TRBJ1-1,TRBV3-1/TRBV3-2,ASTLRGGTEAF
TRBJ1-5,TRBV19,ASTRAGPRVNQPQH
TRBJ2-6,TRBV7-3,ASSLVSRGLRGANVLT
TRBJ1-1,TRBV6-5,ASSYFYRGCTEAF
TRBJ2-1,TRBV5-4,ASRQGIQSMDYNEQF
TRBJ1-1,TRBV12-3/TRBV12-4,ASSRQGNTEAF
TRBJ2-5,TRBV18,ASSLYKETQY
TRBJ1-5,TRBV18,ASSPSRDRNQPQH
TRBJ2-1,TRBV30,AWSDLSAAPRDEQF
TRBJ2-7,TRBV7-9,ASSSPTRTYEQY
TRBJ1-1,TRBV7-9,ASSLAGQGLLEAF
TRBJ1-2,TRBV7-2,ASSFEQGARGYT
TRBJ1-2,TRBV6-5,ASSIDLNYGYT
TRBJ1-1,TRBV6-5,ASSWDSRSTEAF
TRBJ1-5,TRBV5-6,ASSSRGSNQPQH
TRBJ2-6,TRBV19,ASSESGRRSGANVLT
TRBJ2-3,TRBV3-1/TRBV3-2,ASSRLAGAGDTQY
TRBJ2-7,TRBV7-9,ASTRAGIIDEQY
TRBJ2-5,TRBV11-3,ASSLSRGRAQY
TRBJ2-5,TRBV5-1,ASSNDRGLQETQY
TRBJ2-1,TRBV9,ASSVWGDSYNEQF
TRBJ1-1,TRBV7-9,ASSLEAFPEAF